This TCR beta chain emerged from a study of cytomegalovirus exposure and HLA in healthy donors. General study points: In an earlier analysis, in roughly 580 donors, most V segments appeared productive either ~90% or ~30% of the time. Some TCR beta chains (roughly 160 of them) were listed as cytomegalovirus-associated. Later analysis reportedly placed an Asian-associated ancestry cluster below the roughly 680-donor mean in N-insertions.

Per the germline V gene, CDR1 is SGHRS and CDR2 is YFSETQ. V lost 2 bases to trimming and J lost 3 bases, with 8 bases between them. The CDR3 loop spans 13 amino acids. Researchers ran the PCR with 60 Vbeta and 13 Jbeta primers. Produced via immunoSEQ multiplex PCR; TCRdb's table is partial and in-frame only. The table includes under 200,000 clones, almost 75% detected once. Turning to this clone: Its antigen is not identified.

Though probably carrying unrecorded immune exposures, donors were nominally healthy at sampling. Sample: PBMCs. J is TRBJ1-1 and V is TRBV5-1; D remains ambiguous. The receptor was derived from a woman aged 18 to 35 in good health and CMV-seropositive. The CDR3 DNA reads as TGCGCCAGCAGCTTAAACCCGGACACTGAAGCTTTCTTT. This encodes CASSLNPDTEAFF.